This T cell receptor beta chain was captured in a study of blood T cell repertoires in COVID-19. Across the study: From T cells, B-cell-depleted T cells, or PBMCs came the material, which was cDNA or gDNA.

Measured with immunoSEQ multiplex PCR; TCRdb has only the in-frame clones, and not every one. This sample carries 69,000 or so clones, around 90% of them seen once, and the ten largest clones take about 5%. The germline gives CDR1 LGHNT, CDR2 FRNRAP. CDR3 length: 17 residues. V was clipped by 1 base and J by 5 bases; unmatched bases: 11. The V and J genes are TRBV12-5 and TRBJ2-1; 7 bases are a match to TRBD1. The sample consisted of peripheral blood. This sequence originates from a man aged 50 or older with acute or convalescent COVID-19. For the CDR3, the DNA is TGTGCTAGTGGTTTGGACCCAGGGAGACAGGGCGACAATGAGCAGTTCTTC. Its translation is CASGLDPGRQGDNEQFF.